This T cell receptor (beta chain) was observed in a study of blood T cell repertoires in COVID-19. Participants, about 18 to 90 years old, spanned more than 20 US areas. Cohort allocation depended upon clinical history that participants reported. The V end lost 4 bases, the J end lost 3 bases, and 10 bases lay between the germline ends. The germline V gene encodes CDR1 SQVTM and CDR2 ANQGSEA. This CDR3 has 13 residues. Clones were sequenced by immunoSEQ multiplex PCR, and TCRdb holds only the in-frame ones, with some missing. This sample has almost 200,000 clones, with more than 80% found just once. This TCR was sampled from a woman under 30 who had recovered from COVID-19. Sequences were obtained from PBMCs or T cells enriched from blood (not recorded which). The V and J genes are TRBV29-1 and TRBJ1-5; a weak D match, TRBD1 (6 bases). The CDR3 bases are TGCAGCGTTGCACAGGGCTTCAATCAGCCCCAGCATTTT. Amino acid sequence: CSVAQGFNQPQHF.